A single sample is the source of the 5 T cell receptor beta chains below, sequenced in a study of shared T cell receptors in the human thymus. Sequencing used immunoSEQ multiplex PCR; TCRdb keeps in-frame clones, though not all of them. Of hundreds of thousands of clones listed, approximately 87% are singletons. The sample was also reused in another study, on human thymus T cells.

The sequencing input was thymocytes. The receptors were gathered from a boy in the first two years of life with a congenital heart defect.

The chain has TRBV5-6 and TRBJ2-5, with 7 bases that match TRBD1. Per germline, CDR1 SGHDT and CDR2 YYEEEE. The CDR3 has 15 amino acids. Trimming took 5 bases from V and 3 from J; bases not matched to a gene: 10. The CDR3 coding sequence is TGTGCCAGCAGTCGACCGACGACAGGGAAAGAGACCCAGTACTTC. Its protein product is CASSRPTTGKETQYF.

The chain employs TRBV6-6 and TRBJ2-2; a weak D match, TRBD2 (5 bases). The V and J ends lost 5 bases and 5 bases respectively, with 18 bases between them. The CDR3 loop spans 16 amino acids. Germline CDR1 reads MNHNY; CDR2 reads SVGAGI (reference sequence). CDR3 coding DNA: TGTGCCAGCAGTAAGATCTCGGGGTGGTGTACCGGGGAGCTGTTTTTT. Translated, it gives CASSKISGWCTGELFF.

V is TRBV6-4 and J is TRBJ2-2, with 9 bases that match TRBD2. Germline loops: CDR1 MRHNA, CDR2 SNTAGT. V trimming: 0 bases; J trimming: 6 bases; junction bases outside the gene matches: 11. The CDR3 sequence is 18 residues long. DNA of the CDR3: TGTGCCAGCAGTGACTCGGGTACGGCTAGCGGGAAGGCCGGGGAGCTGTTTTTT. Translation gives CASSDSGTASGKAGELFF.

The chain has TRBV29-1 and TRBJ2-1, with D tentatively TRBD2 (6 bases). CDR3 length: 18 amino acids. Trimming cost V 2 bases and J 0 bases, with 20 bases left between them. Per germline, CDR1 SQVTM and CDR2 ANQGSEA. The CDR3 sequence: CSVETPMGSGGSYNEQFF. The CDR3, as DNA: TGCAGCGTTGAAACCCCGATGGGTAGCGGAGGCTCCTACAATGAGCAGTTCTTC.

V gene TRBV4-3 combines with J gene TRBJ1-1; 8 nucleotides agree with TRBD1. Germline V gene data show CDR1 as LGHNA and CDR2 as YSLEER. CDR3 length: 14 residues. V lost 6 bases, J lost 6 bases, and 9 bases stayed unmatched. CDR3 sequence: CASRGETGDAEAFF. Written as DNA, the CDR3 is TGCGCCAGCAGGGGAGAGACAGGGGACGCTGAAGCTTTCTTT.